This entry lists 30 T cell receptor beta chains sequenced from one sample in a study of T cell therapy after organ transplantation. Antigen specificity for these receptors is unknown. The table came from immunoSEQ multiplex PCR; TCRdb's copy has only in-frame clones and leaves some out. The sample yields thousands of clones, 60% to 80% seen once. Time point noted: 4-8 weeks after completion of therapy. Sequenced material: CD8+ T cells from blood, taken after autologous CMV-specific T cell therapy. The source of these receptors is a human patient who had received a solid organ transplant and had CMV disease. Certain T cells may be donor cells from the graft.

V usage is TRBV2 and J usage is TRBJ1-6; D gene ambiguous. Germline V gives CDR1 SNHLY, CDR2 FYNNEI. The CDR3 runs to 13 residues. V was trimmed by 8 bases and J by 3 bases, leaving 8 bases between them. The CDR3 DNA is TGTGCCAGCGTCCAGTTCTATAATTCACCCCTCCACTTT. Translating it yields CASVQFYNSPLHF. Full variable domain (remainder filled in from reference TRBV2 and TRBJ1-6): EPEVTQTPSHQVTQMGQEVILRCVPISNHLYFYWYRQILGQKVEFLVSFYNNEISEKSEIFDDQFSVERPDGSNFTLKIRSTKLEDSAMYFCASVQFYNSPLHFGNGTRLTVT.

The table lists this clone with a few counts. The rearrangement joins TRBV7-9 to TRBJ2-1, with TRBD1 matching 7 bases. CDR1 SEHNR and CDR2 FQNEAQ come from the germline V gene (reference sequence). V lost 1 base, J lost 5 bases, and 8 bases stayed unmatched. The CDR3 is made up of 16 amino acids. CDR3 sequence reads: CASSLVTGVFDNEQFF. In DNA, the CDR3 is TGTGCCAGCAGCTTAGTAACAGGGGTGTTTGACAATGAGCAGTTCTTC.

J is TRBJ2-4 and V is TRBV6-5, with no clear D. The CDR3 is made up of 13 amino acids. Germline lookup yields CDR1 MNHEY and CDR2 SVGAGI. With 0 bases removed from V and 5 bases from J, the gap between germline ends came to 5 bases. CDR3 bases: TGTGCCAGCAGTTACTCGAATCAAAACATTCAGTACTTC. Its protein product is CASSYSNQNIQYF.

This CDR3 is CASSDPAGTNSPLHF. CDR3 DNA sequence: TGTGCCAGCAGTGACCCGGCAGGGACGAATTCACCCCTCCACTTT. V usage is TRBV2 and J usage is TRBJ1-6, with a weak D call TRBD1 (5 bases). Deletions cut 3 bases from V and 7 bases from J, with 13 bases between. The CDR3 runs to 15 residues. Germline loops: CDR1 SNHLY, CDR2 FYNNEI. The full variable domain, in which reference TRBV2 and TRBJ1-6 provide the parts outside the CDR3, is EPEVTQTPSHQVTQMGQEVILRCVPISNHLYFYWYRQILGQKVEFLVSFYNNEISEKSEIFDDQFSVERPDGSNFTLKIRSTKLEDSAMYFCASSDPAGTNSPLHFGNGTRLTVT.

This clone was counted a few times. The CDR3: CATSRREKLFF. The DNA for the CDR3 is TGTGCCACCAGCAGGAGAGAAAAACTGTTTTTT. The genes are TRBV15 and TRBJ1-4; D gene uncertain. V was shortened by 3 bases and J by 8 bases, with 4 bases between the two germline ends. Looked up from germline, CDR1 is LNHNV and CDR2 is YYDKDF (reference sequence). The CDR3 runs 11 residues. Drawing the rest from reference TRBV15 and TRBJ1-4, the complete variable domain is DAMVIQNPRYQVTQFGKPVTLSCSQTLNHNVMYWYQQKSSQAPKLLFHYYDKDFNNEADTPDNFQSRRPNTSFCFLDIRSPGLGDTAMYLCATSRREKLFFGSGTQLSVL.

The chain carries TRBV2 and TRBJ1-2, with D perhaps matching TRBD1 (5 bases). Germline loops: CDR1 SNHLY, CDR2 FYNNEI. Trimming removed 6 bases at V and 7 bases at J, with 18 bases between. The CDR3 extends over 14 amino acids. The CDR3 spells CASSPFWGEGGYTF. For the CDR3, the DNA is TGTGCCAGCAGCCCGTTTTGGGGGGAGGGTGGCTACACCTTC.

The J gene is TRBJ2-7, the V gene TRBV4-3; 10 bases are a match to TRBD1. The CDR3 is made up of 14 amino acids. V lost 3 bases and J lost 6; bases outside the gene matches: 5. Germline V gene lookup returns CDR1 LGHNA and CDR2 YSLEER. CDR3 region: CASSHAGQGSEQYF. The CDR3 bases are TGCGCCAGCAGCCACGCGGGACAGGGGAGCGAGCAGTACTTC.

The CDR3 here is CASSAYPGTGDEQYF. The CDR3 DNA reads TGTGCCAGCAGCGCATACCCCGGGACAGGAGACGAGCAGTACTTC. The V gene is TRBV11-3, the J gene TRBJ2-7; 8 bases map to TRBD1. CDR1 SGHNT and CDR2 YENEEA come from the germline V gene. The CDR3 length is 15 residues. The ends lost 5 bases at V and 5 bases at J; junction bases unmatched: 11.

The chain joins TRBV28 to TRBJ2-1; no definite D call. Germline CDR1 reads MDHEN; CDR2 reads SYDVKM. The CDR3 has 15 residues. The V end was cut by 7 bases, the J end by 0 bases, with 13 bases between. CDR3 loop: CASTRGSSSYNEQFF. The CDR3 DNA follows: TGTGCCAGCACCCGAGGATCCAGCTCCTACAATGAGCAGTTCTTC.

The chain combines TRBV10-3 with TRBJ1-3; D gene uncertain. V was clipped by 10 bases and J by 4 bases, with 14 bases between them. Germline V gene data show CDR1 as ENHRY and CDR2 as SYGVKD. The CDR3 runs 13 residues. Here the CDR3 reads CATQEVGGNTIYF. Written as DNA, the CDR3 is TGTGCCACCCAAGAGGTCGGGGGAAACACCATATATTTT.

In this sample, this clone is large. The J gene is TRBJ2-5, the V gene TRBV5-1; 9 nucleotides agree with TRBD1. In germline, CDR1 is SGHRS, CDR2 YFSETQ. J was trimmed by 6 bases and V by 0 bases; bases with no gene match: 6. The CDR3 totals 15 residues. Written as DNA, the CDR3 is TGCGCCAGCAGCTTGGAGGGGACAGGGCCCAAGACCCAGTACTTC. Its translation is CASSLEGTGPKTQYF.

This chain connects TRBV7-1 to TRBJ2-5; 11 bases match TRBD1. TRBV7-1 is reported as an ORF; its role is uncertain. V shed 5 bases, J shed 3 bases, and the junction held 11 bases outside the gene matches. The CDR3 has 17 residues. This chain's CDR3 is CASSTGTGGLVKETQYF. CDR3 bases: TGTGCCAGCAGCACCGGGACAGGGGGACTAGTGAAAGAGACCCAGTACTTC.

The chain uses TRBV4-1 and TRBJ2-7; possibly TRBD1 for D (6 bases). This CDR3 is built from 15 residues. Germline V gene sequence: CDR1 MGHRA, CDR2 YSYEKL. Trimming removed 0 bases from V and 4 bases from J, with 13 bases in between. CDR3 amino acids: CASSQDIGQRYEQYF. For the CDR3, the DNA is TGCGCCAGCAGCCAAGATATTGGACAGAGATACGAGCAGTACTTC.

This clone came up once. The chain is built from TRBV2 and TRBJ1-2; D may be TRBD1 (5 bases). CDR3 length: 11 residues. Germline assignment: CDR1 SNHLY and CDR2 FYNNEI. Trimming took 10 bases from V and 6 from J, leaving 12 bases between them. Here the CDR3 reads CATVRGNGYTF. In nucleotides, the CDR3 is TGTGCCACCGTGCGGGGGAATGGCTACACCTTC. The full variable domain, its missing parts supplied by reference TRBV2 and TRBJ1-2, is EPEVTQTPSHQVTQMGQEVILRCVPISNHLYFYWYRQILGQKVEFLVSFYNNEISEKSEIFDDQFSVERPDGSNFTLKIRSTKLEDSAMYFCATVRGNGYTFGSGTRLTVV.

The chain has TRBV27 and TRBJ2-1; D uncertain. CDR1 and CDR2 from the germline V gene are MNHEY and SMNVEV (reference sequence). The V end lost 5 bases, the J end lost 6 bases, and 17 bases lay between the germline ends. This CDR3 spans 15 amino acids. The CDR3 DNA reads TGTGCCAGCAGTCTCATGCCCCCAGGCCGCAATGAGCAGTTCTTC. Its protein is CASSLMPPGRNEQFF.

DNA of the CDR3: TGTGCCAGCAGTGCCGCCAAGGGAGAAGCTTTCTTT. Translation: CASSAAKGEAFF. V and J are TRBV27 and TRBJ1-1, with unresolved D. Between the trimmed V and J ends, which lost 5 bases and 8 bases, there was a span of 12 bases. The CDR3 contains 12 residues. Per the germline V gene, CDR1 is MNHEY and CDR2 is SMNVEV (reference sequence).

This chain links TRBV5-8 with TRBJ1-2; D might be TRBD1 (6 bases). Trimming shortened V by 0 bases and J by 4 bases, and 16 bases separated the two germline ends. CDR1 SGHTS and CDR2 YDEGEE come from the germline V gene. This CDR3 region has 16 residues. The CDR3 DNA reads TGTGCCAGCAGCTTGGATTCAGGGGTCCGTTTCTATGGCTACACCTTC. Its translation: CASSLDSGVRFYGYTF.

Here the CDR3 DNA reads TGTGCCAGCAGCTCGCCTGCTGGCGGAGCGGGGGGACAAGAGACCCAGTACTTC. This gives the protein CASSSPAGGAGGQETQYF. V gene TRBV21-1 combines with J gene TRBJ2-5; no check of the table's D call, TRBD2, against the DNA was made. TRBV21-1 is a pseudogene locus. There are 18 residues in the CDR3.

This clone ranks as medium-sized (0.01 to 0.1%). V gene TRBV20-1 combines with J gene TRBJ1-2; D ambiguous. In germline, CDR1 is DFQATT, CDR2 SNEGSKA (reference sequence). There are 11 residues in the CDR3. With 7 bases removed from V and 12 bases from J, the gap between germline ends came to 18 bases. CDR3 in DNA: TGCAGTGACGGACGCCCGGGGTTGGACACCTTC. Translated, it gives CSDGRPGLDTF.

The chain combines TRBV28 with TRBJ2-7, with D tentatively TRBD2 (5 bases). Germline-derived CDR1 and CDR2 are MDHEN and SYDVKM. There are 16 residues in the CDR3. V was shortened by 10 bases and J by 0 bases, with 22 bases between the two germline ends. This chain's CDR3 is CATQFPPTGSSYEQYF. The DNA for the CDR3 is TGTGCCACCCAGTTCCCCCCGACGGGAAGCTCCTACGAGCAGTACTTC.

This chain links TRBV7-9 with TRBJ1-6; 8 nucleotides line up with TRBD1. Trimming took 5 bases from V and 4 from J; bases not matched to a gene: 1. Germline loops: CDR1 SEHNR, CDR2 FQNEAQ (reference sequence). The length of the CDR3 is 14 residues. This CDR3 is CASSGTGYNSPLHF. The CDR3 DNA is TGTGCCAGCAGCGGGACAGGATATAATTCACCCCTCCACTTT.

The chain employs TRBV28 and TRBJ2-5; D unclear. V lost 5 bases to trimming and J lost 5 bases, with 15 bases between them. Germline lookup yields CDR1 MDHEN and CDR2 SYDVKM. The CDR3 is made up of 14 amino acids. Here the CDR3 reads CASSALESWETQYF. As DNA, the CDR3 is TGTGCCAGCAGTGCACTGGAGAGTTGGGAGACCCAGTACTTC.

By sample fraction, this clone is medium-sized. The V and J genes are TRBV4-3 and TRBJ2-3, with TRBD1 identical over 8 bases. From germline, CDR1 is LGHNA and CDR2 YSLEER. The CDR3 runs to 15 residues. V shed 0 bases and J 1 base; nucleotides not matched to a gene: 0. In nucleotides, the CDR3 is TGCGCCAGCAGCCAAGAGGACAGGGGCACAGATACGCAGTATTTT. This translates into CASSQEDRGTDTQYF.

This clone was seen more than once but under ten times. V usage is TRBV5-1 and J usage is TRBJ2-7; TRBD1 matches at 7 bases. Trimming cost V 1 base and J 1 base; bases outside gene matches: 2. CDR1 is SGHRS and CDR2 is YFSETQ in the germline V gene. The CDR3 totals 14 residues. CDR3 bases: TGCGCCAGCAGCTTGAGGGACAGATCCTACGAGCAGTACTTC. Translated, it gives CASSLRDRSYEQYF.

This chain joins TRBV28 and TRBJ2-7, with D uncertain. Germline V gives CDR1 MDHEN, CDR2 SYDVKM. Trimming shortened V by 5 bases and J by 2 bases, and 10 bases separated the two germline ends. This CDR3 is 13 amino acids long. CDR3 amino acids: CASSEPAAYEQYF. CDR3 sequence (DNA): TGTGCCAGCAGTGAACCGGCAGCCTACGAGCAGTACTTC.

This chain connects TRBV6-6 to TRBJ2-7, with unresolved D. CDR3 length equals 15 residues. Trimming took 5 bases from V and 2 from J, leaving 16 bases between them. CDR1 MNHNY and CDR2 SVGAGI come from the germline V gene (reference sequence). In nucleotides, the CDR3 is TGTGCCAGCAGTCCCACCCCGGACCCAACCTACGAGCAGTACTTC. It is translated as CASSPTPDPTYEQYF.

The chain employs TRBV28 and TRBJ1-1; D gene uncertain. Germline CDR1 reads MDHEN; CDR2 reads SYDVKM. V lost 4 bases to trimming and J lost 0 bases, with 12 bases between them. This CDR3 has 15 amino acids. The CDR3, as DNA: TGTGCCAGCAGTTCCGCCGGAATGTTGAACACTGAAGCTTTCTTT. Residues: CASSSAGMLNTEAFF. Based on the CDR3 plus reference TRBV28 and TRBJ1-1, the full variable domain is DVKVTQSSRYLVKRTGEKVFLECVQDMDHENMFWYRQDPGLGLRLIYFSYDVKMKEKGDIPEGYSVSREKKERFSLILESASTNQTSMYLCASSSAGMLNTEAFFGQGTRLTVV.

This clone was seen more than once but under ten times. The junction shows a germline mismatch at one end, possibly a read error. The genes are TRBV6-6 and TRBJ2-5; D is undetermined. The CDR3 is 13 amino acids. Germline assignment: CDR1 MNHNY and CDR2 SVGAGI (reference sequence). Written as DNA, the CDR3 is TGTGCCAGCAGTTACTCGAATCAAGCGACCCAGTACTTC. Its protein is CASSYSNQATQYF.

In its sample, this clone was seen a few times. The V gene is TRBV7-9, the J gene TRBJ1-4; D is possibly TRBD1 (5 bases). The ends were cut back, 4 bases at V and 7 bases at J, with 22 bases in the middle. The CDR3 runs to 17 residues. Germline lookup yields CDR1 SEHNR and CDR2 FQNEAQ (reference sequence). The CDR3 DNA reads TGTGCCAGCAGCTCAGGGCCAGTTGTGAGAGCGGGTGAAAAACTGTTTTTT. It translates to CASSSGPVVRAGEKLFF.

The rearrangement joins TRBV6-6 to TRBJ2-4; 8 nucleotides match TRBD2. There are 15 residues in the CDR3. Germline values: CDR1 MNHNY, CDR2 SVGAGI (reference sequence). J was trimmed by 7 bases and V by 5 bases; bases with no gene match: 10. The CDR3 region is CASSLTRGGSNIQYF. The CDR3 DNA reads as TGTGCCAGCAGTCTCACTCGGGGGGGCTCCAACATTCAGTACTTC.